The present entry profiles one T cell receptor beta chain with its context. V lost 9 bases to trimming and J lost 3 bases, with 14 bases between them. The length of the CDR3 is 13 residues. The V gene's germline CDR1 is LNHDA and CDR2 SQIVND (reference sequence). This record comes from a study of blood T cell repertoires in COVID-19. Study summary: Italy, Spain and the United States were the sources of the convalescent and acute COVID-19 samples. T cells, B-cell-depleted T cells, or PBMCs supplied cDNA or gDNA.

During active infection, Seattle patients enrolled and were then monitored through disease. As originally analysed: Estimation of nucleated cell counts was performed using reference gene primer amplification. Produced via immunoSEQ multiplex PCR; TCRdb's table is partial and in-frame only. Clonal size and the V and J genes are those of that table, whereas D and trimming came from the DNA. The data contain roughly 250,000 clones, roughly 84% of them singletons. Input material: peripheral blood. This TCR derives from a person aged 65 to 85 with COVID-19, enrolled during active disease. The chain has TRBV19 and TRBJ1-2, with no clear D. CDR3 protein: CASSRFSYYGYTF. The CDR3 DNA reads as TGTGCCAGCTCCAGGTTTTCGTACTATGGCTACACCTTC. Variable domain in full (rest from reference TRBV19 and TRBJ1-2): DGGITQSPKYLFRKEGQNVTLSCEQNLNHDAMYWYRQDPGQGLRLIYYSQIVNDFQKGDIAEGYSVSREKKESFPLTVTSAQKNPTAFYLCASSRFSYYGYTFGSGTRLTVV.